These 5 T cell receptor beta chains were sequenced from one sample in a study of cytomegalovirus exposure and HLA in healthy donors (dated by TCRdb to the late 2010s). The protocol used for the library was the immunoSEQ multiplex PCR assay. For the multiplex PCR, a mixture combining 60 forward primers for TCR Vbeta segments and 13 reverse primers for TCR Jbeta segments was used. TCRdb's version of the immuneACCESS table is confined to in-frame rearrangements and falls short of the full clone set. An unresolved V gene accounts for under half of the shortfall where checked; the remainder is of unknown origin. Recorded for this sample are approximately 190,000 clones; roughly 80% of them occurred a single time. Of the sample, 0.8% falls within the top ten clones. Input material: PBMCs. Source of these receptors: a woman between 18 and 30 years old in good health and CMV-seronegative.

The chain carries TRBV7-3 and TRBJ1-1; 7 bases line up with TRBD1. Germline values: CDR1 SGHTA, CDR2 FQGTGA. CDR3 length: 17 residues. Trimming removed 4 bases from V and 1 base from J; junction bases left unmatched: 12. DNA for the CDR3: TGTGCCAGCAGCTGCCCGGAGACAGGGTATCGGAACACTGAAGCTTTCTTT. Translated, it gives CASSCPETGYRNTEAFF.

This chain connects TRBV6-4 to TRBJ2-1; 13 bases fit TRBD2. The CDR3 loop spans 19 amino acids. J gave up 7 bases and V 2 bases, and 14 bases lay outside the gene matches. Germline V gene lookup returns CDR1 MRHNA and CDR2 SNTAGT. CDR3 loop: CASSDPGTSGRAKRNEQFF. The CDR3, as DNA: TGTGCCAGCAGTGACCCTGGAACTAGCGGGAGGGCTAAGAGAAATGAGCAGTTCTTC.

The V and J genes are TRBV27 and TRBJ1-4; D unresolved. The CDR3 is made up of 16 amino acids. CDR1 is MNHEY and CDR2 is SMNVEV in the germline V gene (reference sequence). V dropped 5 bases and J dropped 5 bases, with 18 bases sitting between them. The CDR3 DNA sequence: TGTGCCAGCAGTCCCAACTCCGGGAAAGCCAATGAAAAACTGTTTTTT. This translates into CASSPNSGKANEKLFF.

The gene calls are TRBV27 and TRBJ1-2; the match to TRBD1 covers 8 bases. The V segment lost 6 bases and the J segment 7 bases; nucleotides outside the gene matches: 16. Germline CDR1 and CDR2: MNHEY and SMNVEV (reference sequence). The CDR3 is 16 amino acids. This CDR3 reads CASSPLRGTGDVGYTF. CDR3 nucleotide sequence: TGTGCCAGCAGCCCACTGCGCGGGACAGGAGATGTTGGCTACACCTTC.

The J gene is TRBJ1-1, the V gene TRBV7-9; D remains ambiguous. CDR3 length equals 17 residues. The germline V gene encodes CDR1 SEHNR and CDR2 FQNEAQ (reference sequence). V lost 5 bases and J 4 bases, leaving 23 bases between the germline ends. The CDR3 spells CASSPRGTGRDATEAFF. The CDR3 bases are TGTGCCAGCAGCCCCAGAGGAACGGGGAGGGATGCCACTGAAGCTTTCTTT. Full variable domain (missing parts from reference TRBV7-9 and TRBJ1-1): DTGVSQNPRHKITKRGQNVTFRCDPISEHNRLYWYRQTLGQGPEFLTYFQNEAQLEKSRLLSDRFSAERPKGSFSTLEIQRTEQGDSAMYLCASSPRGTGRDATEAFFGQGTRLTVV.